The clone carrying this T cell receptor beta chain was seen once. This record comes from a study of blood T cell repertoires in COVID-19. CDR3 length: 15 residues. After removal of 4 bases from V and 6 bases from J, the junction contained 3 bases not matched to a gene. Germline V CDR1 and CDR2: SGHRS, YFSETQ. Sequencing was performed with immunoSEQ multiplex PCR; in TCRdb, only in-frame clones are kept and a portion is missing. This table has over 150,000 clones, around 90% appearing once. Sequenced material: peripheral blood. The V call is TRBV5-1, the J call TRBJ2-1; 14 nucleotides align to TRBD2. The source is a woman aged 80 or older with COVID-19, enrolled during active disease. CDR3 nucleotides: TGCGCCAGCAGCCTGGGACTAGCGGGAGTCAATGAGCAGTTCTTC. Translated, it gives CASSLGLAGVNEQFF.